One sample yielded the 10 T cell receptor beta chains listed below, sequenced in a study of T-cell reconstitution after alpha-beta-depleted transplantation in children. During its preparation, the TCRbeta library received unique molecular identifiers. One entry per CDR3 protein results from TCRdb running MiXCR on the PCR reads. The sample includes about 240,000 distinct CDR3 sequences, more than 20% of them seen just once. The source material was PBMCs, sampled before TCRalphabeta/CD19-depleted stem cell transplant. These receptors came from a girl aged 2 to 10 with Fanconi anemia, due to receive a stem cell transplant.

This clonotype was counted many times. The chain recombines TRBV6-5 with TRBJ2-7, with D possibly matching TRBD1 (6 bases). V lost 0 bases, J lost 6 bases, and 18 bases lay in between. CDR3 length: 16 amino acids. Germline V gene data show CDR1 as MNHEY and CDR2 as SVGAGI. The CDR3 protein is CASSYSPSDRTGEQYF. The CDR3 nucleotides are TGTGCCAGCAGTTACTCACCCTCCGACAGGACGGGCGAGCAGTACTTC.

This clonotype was recorded many times. The CDR3 coding sequence is TGCAGTGCTAGCCGAGTAGCGGGGGGCCTGGGAGAGACCCAGTACTTC. Amino acid sequence: CSASRVAGGLGETQYF. This rearrangement joins TRBV20-1 to TRBJ2-5, with TRBD2 identical over 10 bases. Germline V gives CDR1 DFQATT, CDR2 SNEGSKA (reference sequence). CDR3 length: 16 residues. Trimming removed 3 bases from V and 4 bases from J; junction bases left unmatched: 11.

This clonotype appeared many times. J is TRBJ2-3 and V is TRBV28; 13 bases align to TRBD2. The CDR3 spans 16 residues. The V and J ends lost 4 bases and 14 bases, in that order; junction bases with no gene match: 15. The V gene's germline CDR1 is MDHEN and CDR2 SYDVKM. CDR3 coding DNA: TGTGCCAGCAGTTCCTACCCGGGACTAGCGGGACTGCTCGCGTATTTT. This gives the protein CASSSYPGLAGLLAYF.

This sequence joins TRBV20-1 and TRBJ2-7; the D gene is possibly TRBD1 (6 bases). The CDR3 covers 14 residues. With 4 bases removed from V and 3 bases from J, the gap between germline ends came to 16 bases. Germline lookup yields CDR1 DFQATT and CDR2 SNEGSKA (reference sequence). DNA of the CDR3: TGCAGTGCTATCAGGTCAGGGGATCGCTACGAGCAGTACTTC. This codes for CSAIRSGDRYEQYF.

This clonotype was detected ten times or more. The chain couples TRBV20-1 to TRBJ2-6; TRBD1 agrees at 9 bases. The V segment lost 0 bases and the J segment 2 bases; nucleotides outside the gene matches: 5. CDR1 and CDR2 (germline): DFQATT, SNEGSKA (reference sequence). This CDR3 region has 17 residues. This chain's CDR3 is CSARDPDRGAGANVLTF. The CDR3 DNA is TGCAGTGCTAGAGACCCGGACAGGGGAGCTGGGGCCAACGTCCTGACTTTC.

V and J are TRBV29-1 and TRBJ1-2; D is unresolved. From germline, CDR1 is SQVTM and CDR2 ANQGSEA. V was cut by 1 base and J by 8 bases, with 17 bases left in between. This CDR3 is 14 amino acids long. CDR3 bases: TGCAGCGTTGAAGCTTTACGAGGAATGGAAGGCTACACCTTC. This sequence encodes CSVEALRGMEGYTF.

The sample holds one count of this clonotype. The chain carries TRBV4-1 and TRBJ2-7; D may correspond to TRBD1 or TRBD2 (6 bases each). CDR3 length: 16 residues. V was clipped by 4 bases and J by 3 bases, with 19 bases between them. CDR1 is MGHRA and CDR2 is YSYEKL in the germline V gene. The CDR3 region is CASSRDGPGASYEQYF. In nucleotides, the CDR3 is TGCGCCAGCAGCCGAGATGGGCCGGGGGCGAGCTACGAGCAGTACTTC.

The sample holds many counts of this clonotype. The rearrangement joins TRBV5-1 to TRBJ1-2, with TRBD1 as a possible D gene (6 bases). The V gene's germline CDR1 is SGHRS and CDR2 YFSETQ. The CDR3 loop spans 13 amino acids. Between the trimmed V and J ends, which lost 2 bases and 8 bases, there was a span of 13 bases. The CDR3 region is CASSFGTSEGYTF. The CDR3, as DNA: TGCGCCAGCAGCTTCGGGACATCTGAAGGCTACACCTTC.

The chain employs TRBV29-1 and TRBJ2-5; TRBD1 agrees at 7 bases. The V and J ends lost 0 bases and 3 bases, in that order; junction bases with no gene match: 7. CDR3 size: 15 residues. Germline loops: CDR1 SQVTM, CDR2 ANQGSEA. The CDR3 DNA reads as TGCAGCGTTGAAGACCGCCGGACAGGCGAAGAGACCCAGTACTTC. The encoded protein is CSVEDRRTGEETQYF.

This clonotype appeared many times. The chain links TRBV20-1 to TRBJ2-3; tentatively, D is TRBD1 or TRBD2 (5 bases each). The CDR3 has 13 residues. V was clipped by 5 bases and J by 2 bases, with 11 bases between them. Per germline, CDR1 DFQATT and CDR2 SNEGSKA (reference sequence). CDR3 bases: TGCAGTGCTTGGGACCCCAACACAGATACGCAGTATTTT. Translation: CSAWDPNTDTQYF.